A selection of T cell receptor beta chains follows, all from one sample in a study of blood T cell repertoires in COVID-19. Sequencing used immunoSEQ multiplex PCR; TCRdb keeps in-frame clones, though not all of them. Of approximately 140,000 clones in the sample, 60% to 85% were seen once. Sequencing was carried out using peripheral blood. The receptors were sampled from a man aged 50 to 59 with acute or convalescent COVID-19. CDR3s include the opening cysteine and the closing phenylalanine or tryptophan. Fields, in order: V gene, J gene, D gene, clone size, CDR3 protein, CDR3 DNA. A D gene is named only where the DNA matches it firmly. Some rows have no size entry. The others give once, few or many, or a class for an expanded clone.

>TRBV6-6|TRBJ2-1|TRBD2|NA
CASSSRESGGTDRPPYNEQFF
TGTGCCAGCAGCTCCCGAGAAAGCGGGGGGACCGACCGACCCCCCTACAATGAGCAGTTCTTC
>TRBV11-2|TRBJ2-3|NA|once
CASSPQGGGTDTQYF
TGTGCCAGCAGTCCCCAGGGGGGTGGCACAGATACGCAGTATTTT
>TRBV7-6|TRBJ2-5|NA|NA
CASSLDGGRGQETQYF
TGTGCCAGCAGCCTCGACGGGGGAAGAGGACAAGAGACCCAGTACTTC
>TRBV5-4|TRBJ2-5|TRBD2|NA
CASSRGTSGGNQETQYF
TGTGCCAGCAGCAGGGGGACTAGCGGGGGAAACCAAGAGACCCAGTACTTC
>TRBV5-1|TRBJ2-3|NA|once
CASSLTGAADTQYF
TGCGCCAGCAGCTTAACTGGGGCAGCGGATACGCAGTATTTT
>TRBV28|TRBJ2-6|NA|NA
CASSLDSSGANVLTF
TGTGCCAGCAGCCTCGACAGCTCTGGGGCCAACGTCCTGACTTTC
>TRBV5-1|TRBJ2-3|TRBD2|once
CASSLAAGGHRDTQYF
TGCGCCAGCAGCTTGGCAGCGGGGGGCCATAGAGATACGCAGTATTTT
>TRBV7-2|TRBJ2-7|NA|NA
CASSRVGGHSTYEQYF
TGTGCCAGCAGCAGGGTGGGGGGGCATTCAACCTACGAGCAGTACTTC
>TRBV27|TRBJ2-1|NA|once
CASSLREADDEQFF
TGTGCCAGCAGTTTAAGGGAGGCGGACGATGAGCAGTTCTTC
>TRBV12-2|TRBJ2-1|NA|NA
CASRSTGVGEQGGPFF
TGTGCAAGTCGCTCAACCGGCGTCGGGGAACAAGGGGGTCCGTTCTTC
>TRBV5-8|TRBJ2-5|TRBD2|NA
CASSLQRGAGETQYF
TGTGCCAGCAGCTTGCAGCGGGGGGCAGGGGAGACCCAGTACTTC